The 15 T cell receptor beta chains below all came from one sample that was sequenced in a study of control samples from healthy donors and cancer patients. Sequencing was performed with immunoSEQ multiplex PCR; in TCRdb, only in-frame clones are kept and a portion is missing. The table records 100,000 to 150,000 clones, approximately 90% of them present only once. The sample taken for sequencing was blood. The receptor set was obtained from a young man in good health.

V gene TRBV12-3 or TRBV12-4 combines with J gene TRBJ2-1; D is uncertain. The V end was cut by 5 bases, the J end by 5 bases, with 7 bases between. The CDR3 extends over 12 amino acids. The CDR3 bases are TGTGCCAGCAGTGGCTATAACAATGAGCAGTTCTTC. As protein: CASSGYNNEQFF.

The V gene is TRBV5-4, the J gene TRBJ1-1; D call uncertain. V was shortened by 0 bases and J by 5 bases, with 11 bases between the two germline ends. Germline V gene data show CDR1 as SGHNT and CDR2 as YYREEE (reference sequence). The CDR3 is 14 amino acids. The chain's CDR3 is CASSLETLLTEAFF. The CDR3 nucleotides are TGTGCCAGCAGCTTGGAAACACTGTTGACTGAAGCTTTCTTT.

The rearrangement joins TRBV3-1 (or the pseudogene TRBV3-2) to TRBJ2-2; D possibly uses TRBD1 or TRBD2 (6 bases each). Germline V gene data show CDR1 as LGHDT and CDR2 as YNNKEL (reference sequence). This CDR3 spans 14 amino acids. The V end lost 4 bases, the J end lost 9 bases, and 15 bases lay between the germline ends. CDR3 sequence reads: CASSPEGGWRELFF. For the CDR3, the DNA is TGTGCCAGCAGCCCCGAGGGGGGATGGCGGGAGCTGTTTTTT.

The rearrangement links TRBV12-3 or TRBV12-4 to TRBJ2-7; TRBD2 might be the D (5 bases). The CDR3 is made up of 13 amino acids. Between the trimmed V and J ends, which lost 4 bases and 4 bases, there was a span of 11 bases. CDR3 nucleotide sequence: TGTGCCAGCAGTTATTTCGGGGTATACGAGCAGTACTTC. Translated: CASSYFGVYEQYF.

The chain joins TRBV5-5 to TRBJ1-1; D unclear. Trimming stripped 2 bases from V and 3 bases from J, with 8 bases between. Per the germline V gene, CDR1 is SGHKS and CDR2 is YYEKEE (reference sequence). The CDR3 runs 13 residues. The CDR3: CASSLSGYTEAFF. The CDR3 DNA follows: TGTGCCAGCAGCTTATCGGGATACACTGAAGCTTTCTTT.

The V call is TRBV19, the J call TRBJ2-5; TRBD1 aligns across 8 bases. Trimming cost V 5 bases and J 5 bases; bases outside gene matches: 10. Germline lookup yields CDR1 LNHDA and CDR2 SQIVND (reference sequence). This CDR3 contains 15 residues. CDR3 DNA sequence: TGTGCCAGTAGTTTCGGAGCAGGGGGCGCGGAGACCCAGTACTTC. Its protein product is CASSFGAGGAETQYF.

CDR3 in amino acids: CASSGTAATNEKLFF. CDR3 nucleotides: TGTGCCAGCAGCGGTACCGCTGCAACTAATGAAAAACTGTTTTTT. The chain employs TRBV7-6 and TRBJ1-4; no reliable D call. The V gene lost 5 bases and the J gene lost 0 bases, with 10 bases spanning the gap. This CDR3 comprises 15 residues. Germline V gene sequence: CDR1 SGHVS, CDR2 FNYEAQ.

The chain links TRBV5-6 to TRBJ2-1, with D unclear. V shed 2 bases and J shed 4 bases, with 7 bases lying between them. CDR1 is SGHDT, CDR2 YYEEEE, per germline. CDR3 length: 13 amino acids. The DNA of the CDR3 is TGTGCCAGCAGCTTCGGGCAGTACAATGAGCAGTTCTTC. It translates to CASSFGQYNEQFF.

The CDR3 reads CASSPPDRVAFF. CDR3 bases: TGTGCCAGCTCACCACCGGACAGGGTAGCTTTCTTT. The chain joins TRBV18 to TRBJ1-1, with 8 bases fitting TRBD1. Germline CDR1 and CDR2: KGHSH and LQKENI. J was trimmed by 10 bases and V by 0 bases; bases with no gene match: 1. The CDR3 spans 12 residues.

The rearrangement links TRBV4-2 to TRBJ1-2; 8 nucleotides line up with TRBD1. The CDR3 consists of 15 residues. With V trimmed by 1 base and J by 7 bases, 8 bases remained unmatched. Germline V gene lookup returns CDR1 LGHNA and CDR2 YNFKEQ. DNA of the CDR3: TGTGCCAGCAGCCAAGGGGACAGGTCCCCGGGTGGCTACACCTTC. It is translated as CASSQGDRSPGGYTF.

CDR3 residues: CASSRLGRVPHNEQFF. The CDR3 DNA reads as TGTGCCAGCAGCCGCCTCGGCAGGGTCCCCCACAATGAGCAGTTCTTC. This rearrangement joins TRBV7-9 to TRBJ2-1; D perhaps matches TRBD1 (5 bases). The CDR3 loop spans 16 amino acids. Trimming cost V 5 bases and J 5 bases, with 19 bases left between them. Germline V gives CDR1 SEHNR, CDR2 FQNEAQ (reference sequence).

CDR3 DNA sequence: TGTGCCAGCAGCTTAAACGGACTAGCGGGGGGGCGTGAGCAGTACTTC. Translating it yields CASSLNGLAGGREQYF. V and J are TRBV5-6 and TRBJ2-7, with 15 nucleotides matching TRBD2. After removal of 2 bases from V and 7 bases from J, the junction contained 7 bases not matched to a gene. There are 16 residues in the CDR3. CDR1 and CDR2 (germline): SGHDT, YYEEEE.

This chain connects TRBV29-1 to TRBJ2-2; 8 bases are a match to TRBD2. CDR1 SQVTM and CDR2 ANQGSEA come from the germline V gene. J lost 2 bases, V lost 3 bases, and 8 bases had no gene match. The CDR3 runs 16 residues. Written as DNA, the CDR3 is TGCAGCGTTGACGGCGGGGGGAGCGGTAACACCGGGGAGCTGTTTTTT. As protein: CSVDGGGSGNTGELFF.

Turning to this clone: The junction does not match germline at one end; this may be a read error. This rearrangement joins TRBV10-3 to TRBJ1-2; no clear D. Germline values: CDR1 ENHRY, CDR2 SYGVKD. This CDR3 comprises 11 residues. CDR3 nucleotide sequence: TGTGCCATCAGTGACTCTGCTAGACGGTATTTC. Its protein is CAISDSARRYF.

V is TRBV6-2 or TRBV6-3 and J is TRBJ2-5; TRBD1 or TRBD2 may be the D gene (5 bases each). CDR1 is MNHEY, CDR2 SVGEGT, per germline. Between the trimmed V and J ends, which lost 2 bases and 5 bases, there was a span of 12 bases. The CDR3 length is 14 residues. The CDR3 bases are TGTGCCAGCAGTTACCATCAGGGCGGGGAGACCCAGTACTTC. Translation: CASSYHQGGETQYF.